This TCR beta chain comes out of a study of T cells expressing NK-cell markers. Study results and limitations: In roughly 6 donors, dominant CD3+CD56+NKG2C+ clones formed roughly 1.0-7.5% of CD8+ cells.

No DNA is given; TCRdb re-called the 5' RACE reads and lists each CDR3 protein once. Here the sample table reports 350,000 to 500,000 distinct CDR3 sequences. As regards this clonotype: Its antigen is undetermined.

CDR3 length: 12 residues. Germline CDR1 reads DFQATT; CDR2 reads SNEGSKA (reference sequence). What was sequenced was blood T cells: a sorted CD56 or NKG2C T cell subset, CD4+ or CD8+ T cells, or bulk PBMC T cells (not recorded which). The receptor was derived from a woman between 18 and 75 years old in good health. V and J are TRBV20-1 and TRBJ1-1; without DNA, the TCRdb call of TRBD1 cannot be checked. The CDR3 spells CSAPRQGSEAFF.